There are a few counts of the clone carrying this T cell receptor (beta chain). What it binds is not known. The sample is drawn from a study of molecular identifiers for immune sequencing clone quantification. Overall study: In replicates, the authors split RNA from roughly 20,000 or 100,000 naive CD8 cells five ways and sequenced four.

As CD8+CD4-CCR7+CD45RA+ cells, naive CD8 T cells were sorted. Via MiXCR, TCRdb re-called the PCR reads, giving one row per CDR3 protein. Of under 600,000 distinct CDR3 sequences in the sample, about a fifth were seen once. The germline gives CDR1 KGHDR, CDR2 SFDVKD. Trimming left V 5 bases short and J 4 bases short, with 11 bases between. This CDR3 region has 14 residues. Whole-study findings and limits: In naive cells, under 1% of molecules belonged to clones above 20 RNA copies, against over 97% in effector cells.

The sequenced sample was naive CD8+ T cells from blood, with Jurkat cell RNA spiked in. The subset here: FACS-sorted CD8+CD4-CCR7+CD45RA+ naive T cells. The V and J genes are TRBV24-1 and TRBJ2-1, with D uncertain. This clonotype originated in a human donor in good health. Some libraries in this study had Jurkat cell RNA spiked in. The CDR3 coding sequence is TGTGCCACCAGTGCTACAGCCACTTACAATGAGCAGTTCTTC. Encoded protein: CATSATATYNEQFF.